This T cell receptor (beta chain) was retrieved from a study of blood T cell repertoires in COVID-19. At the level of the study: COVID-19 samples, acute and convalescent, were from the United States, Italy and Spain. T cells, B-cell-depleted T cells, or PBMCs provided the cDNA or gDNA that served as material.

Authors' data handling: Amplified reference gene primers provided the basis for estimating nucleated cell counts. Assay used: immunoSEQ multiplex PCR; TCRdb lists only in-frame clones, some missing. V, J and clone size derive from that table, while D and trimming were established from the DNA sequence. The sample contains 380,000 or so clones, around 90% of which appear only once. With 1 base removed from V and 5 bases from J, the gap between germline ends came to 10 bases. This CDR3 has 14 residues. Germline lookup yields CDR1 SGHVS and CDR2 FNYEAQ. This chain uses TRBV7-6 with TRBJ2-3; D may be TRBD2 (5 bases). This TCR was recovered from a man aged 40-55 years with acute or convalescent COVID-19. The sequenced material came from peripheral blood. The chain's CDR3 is CASSLEARGDTQYF. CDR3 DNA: TGTGCCAGCAGCTTAGAGGCTCGGGGAGATACGCAGTATTTT.